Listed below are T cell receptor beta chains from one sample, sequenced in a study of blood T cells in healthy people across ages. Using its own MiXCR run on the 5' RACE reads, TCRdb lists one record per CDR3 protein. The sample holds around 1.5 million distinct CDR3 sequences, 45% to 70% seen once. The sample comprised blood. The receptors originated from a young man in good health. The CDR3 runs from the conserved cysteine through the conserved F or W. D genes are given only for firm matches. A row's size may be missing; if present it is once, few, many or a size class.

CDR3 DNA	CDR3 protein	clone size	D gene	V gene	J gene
TGCAGCGTTGAAAAGATGAACTACGAGCAGTACTTC	CSVEKMNYEQYF	NA	NA	TRBV29-1	TRBJ2-7
TGTGCCAGCAGTTCCCAGCGGGGGAGCTACGAGCAGTACTTC	CASSSQRGSYEQYF	few	TRBD2	TRBV27	TRBJ2-7
TGTGCCAGCAGTTACTCCTGGACAGGGGTCACTGAAGCTTTCTTT	CASSYSWTGVTEAFF	once	TRBD1	TRBV6-2/TRBV6-3	TRBJ1-1
TGCGCCAGCTACAGCTTGGGTCCAGCGGAGAGAAGAAAAGAGACCCAGTACTTC	CASYSLGPAERRKETQYF	NA	NA	TRBV5-1	TRBJ2-5
TGTGCCAGCAGAACTCATCCTACAGGTTGTGGAAACACCATATATTTT	CASRTHPTGCGNTIYF	NA	NA	TRBV27	TRBJ1-3
TGTGCCAAACGGGTCAGGGCCCCGCTTTATAGCAATCAGCCCCAGCATTTT	CAKRVRAPLYSNQPQHF	NA	NA	TRBV7-6	TRBJ1-5
TGTGCCAGCAGCCCCCTTTGGTCTGGAAATTCCTACGAGCAGTACTTC	CASSPLWSGNSYEQYF	NA	NA	TRBV7-2	TRBJ2-7
TGTGCCAGCAGCTTAAAATTCCCGGGGGGCTCAGGAGATACGCAGTATTTT	CASSLKFPGGSGDTQYF	once	NA	TRBV7-8	TRBJ2-3
TGTGCCAGCAGCGGATGGCGGGGAGAGACCCAGTACTTC	CASSGWRGETQYF	many	NA	TRBV11-2	TRBJ2-5
TGCAGCGTTCAGGCCGGGAAGGGACCCCAAGAGACCCAGTACTTC	CSVQAGKGPQETQYF	NA	NA	TRBV29-1	TRBJ2-5
TGTGCCAGCAGCGACAGGATGTCACCCCTCCACTTT	CASSDRMSPLHF	few	NA	TRBV6-5	TRBJ1-6
TGTGCCAGCAGTGGGCGGGGATTGGGGTACAATGAGCAGTTCTTC	CASSGRGLGYNEQFF	NA	NA	TRBV6-1	TRBJ2-1
TGTGCCAGCAGTTTACTAGGGACAGAAAATCAGCCCCAGCATTTT	CASSLLGTENQPQHF	few	TRBD1	TRBV7-2	TRBJ1-5
TGCAGTGCTAGATTAGGCCGCTCTGGGGCCAACGTCCTGACTTTC	CSARLGRSGANVLTF	NA	NA	TRBV20-1	TRBJ2-6
TGCAGTGCTCCGAGGGAGGGGACCCCCTCCTACGAGCAGTACTTC	CSAPREGTPSYEQYF	NA	TRBD2	TRBV20-1	TRBJ2-7
TGCGCCAGCAGCCAAGAAGTCATGGGGTATGGCTACACCTTC	CASSQEVMGYGYTF	few	NA	TRBV4-1	TRBJ1-2
TGTGCCAGCAGCTTAGACCGACCCGGAACCCAGTACTTC	CASSLDRPGTQYF	NA	NA	TRBV7-8	TRBJ2-5
TGCGCCAGCAGCCAAGGGAATCAGGGCCTTACCTACGAGCAGTACTTC	CASSQGNQGLTYEQYF	once	NA	TRBV4-3	TRBJ2-7
TGTGCCAGCAGCTTAGCCGGGACAGAAGTAGAGACCCAGTACTTC	CASSLAGTEVETQYF	few	TRBD1	TRBV7-2	TRBJ2-5
TGCAGCGTTGATCTCAGGACCTATGGCTACACCTTC	CSVDLRTYGYTF	few	NA	TRBV29-1	TRBJ1-2
TGTGTCACCAGTGGTAGACAGGGGCACCCCTACGAGCAGTACTTC	CVTSGRQGHPYEQYF	NA	TRBD1	TRBV24-1	TRBJ2-7
TGCAGTGCTATCTTGAGGGGTGACGGACGTGAGCAGTTCTTC	CSAILRGDGREQFF	NA	NA	TRBV20-1	TRBJ2-1
TGTGCCATCAGTGACTTTCCGGACCACAGGTCAGAGACCCAGTACTTC	CAISDFPDHRSETQYF	NA	NA	TRBV10-3	TRBJ2-5
TGTGCCAGCAGCTCCCCTACGACAGGAAACTATGGCTACACCTTC	CASSSPTTGNYGYTF	NA	NA	TRBV6-5	TRBJ1-2
TGTGCCAGCAGCGGCCAGCGGGACGGAGATTACGAGCAGTACTTC	CASSGQRDGDYEQYF	NA	TRBD2	TRBV9	TRBJ2-7
TGCAGCGTTGAAGGCAGGGGGCTAGAGACCCAGTACTTC	CSVEGRGLETQYF	NA	TRBD1	TRBV29-1	TRBJ2-5
TGCGCCAGCAGCCAAGTGGTCTTTGGCACTGAAGCTTTCTTT	CASSQVVFGTEAFF	NA	NA	TRBV4-1	TRBJ1-1
TGCGCCAACAGCCAAGATGCTAGCACCCGGTACGAGCAGTACTTC	CANSQDASTRYEQYF	NA	NA	TRBV4-1	TRBJ2-7
TGTGCCAACAGCAACCAGGAGAGCTCCTACGAGCAGTACTTC	CANSNQESSYEQYF	NA	NA	TRBV7-9	TRBJ2-7
TGCGCCAGCAGTGTAGGGACAACGACTGAAGCTTTCTTT	CASSVGTTTEAFF	NA	NA	TRBV10-1	TRBJ1-1
TGCGCCAGCAGTCCGGGGCAAGCGGGGCCTCCCGATGAGCTGTTTTTT	CASSPGQAGPPDELFF	few	TRBD2	TRBV4-3	TRBJ2-2
TGCGCCAGCAGCGCCTCAACTAGCGGGGGGGATGAGCAGTTCTTC	CASSASTSGGDEQFF	NA	TRBD2	TRBV4-1	TRBJ2-1
TGTGCCAGCAGTTTAAGCGGGGGCCAGACGAATGAGCAGTTCTTC	CASSLSGGQTNEQFF	NA	TRBD2	TRBV27	TRBJ2-1
TGTGCCAGCAGCGCGACGACAGTTTATAATTCACCCCTCCACTTT	CASSATTVYNSPLHF	NA	NA	TRBV9	TRBJ1-6
TGTGCCAGCAGCTTAGGACAGAACATTAATTCACCCCTCCACTTT	CASSLGQNINSPLHF	NA	NA	TRBV7-2	TRBJ1-6
TGCAGTGCCGGGATGGACAGAAATCAGCCCCAGCATTTT	CSAGMDRNQPQHF	many	NA	TRBV20-1	TRBJ1-5
TGTGCCAGCAGCCAAGTGGCTAGCGGGGGTGGGACCAATGAGCAGTTCTTC	CASSQVASGGGTNEQFF	few	TRBD2	TRBV4-2	TRBJ2-1
TGTGCCAGCAGTTACGGAGGGGGTAGGTTCGACATTCAGTACTTC	CASSYGGGRFDIQYF	NA	NA	TRBV6-5	TRBJ2-4
TGTGCCAGCAGTCCCGGACAATTTAACACCGGGGAGCTGTTTTTT	CASSPGQFNTGELFF	NA	NA	TRBV6-2/TRBV6-3	TRBJ2-2
TGTGCCAGCAGTTCCCAGGGTTTCCTCCCCATAGCCCAGTACTTC	CASSSQGFLPIAQYF	NA	NA	TRBV12-3/TRBV12-4	TRBJ2-5
TGTGCCAGCAGCCCGAACCCGGGACTGGCCTACGAGCAGTACTTC	CASSPNPGLAYEQYF	NA	NA	TRBV4-2	TRBJ2-7
TGTGCCAGCATACGCACAGAGTTCCCAGCCGAAGCTTTCTTT	CASIRTEFPAEAFF	NA	NA	TRBV6-6	TRBJ1-1
TGTGCCAGCAGTCGCGGAGGGGCGCAGGGCTATGGCTACACCTTC	CASSRGGAQGYGYTF	few	NA	TRBV11-2	TRBJ1-2
TGTGCCAGCAGCTTAGGGCCAGAGAGCTCCTACAATGAGCAGTTCTTC	CASSLGPESSYNEQFF	NA	NA	TRBV7-2	TRBJ2-1
TGCAGCGTTGAAGAGGGGACTAGCGAGGACTACGAGCAGTACTTC	CSVEEGTSEDYEQYF	few	TRBD2	TRBV29-1	TRBJ2-7
TGTGCCAGCAGCCGGACTAGCGCTGAGCAGTTCTTC	CASSRTSAEQFF	NA	TRBD2	TRBV7-9	TRBJ2-1
TGTGCCAGCAGCTCCCAAGCGGATGAGCAGTTCTTC	CASSSQADEQFF	few	NA	TRBV4-2	TRBJ2-1
TGCGCCAGCAGCTTACCTATCACGCCCGGCGGTTTGGAGCAGTACTTC	CASSLPITPGGLEQYF	few	NA	TRBV5-1	TRBJ2-5
TGTGCCAGCGGTACAACCGAACAGGGGCGCTACACCTTC	CASGTTEQGRYTF	NA	TRBD1	TRBV12-3/TRBV12-4	TRBJ1-2
TGTGCCAGCAGCGTAAAACGGGAGACCGGGGAGCTGTTTTTT	CASSVKRETGELFF	NA	NA	TRBV9	TRBJ2-2
TGTGCCAGCAGCTTGCCAGGGCCGCTCCAAGAGACCCAGTACTTC	CASSLPGPLQETQYF	NA	NA	TRBV5-5	TRBJ2-5
TGTGCCACCTGGGGCGGGGACTACACCTTC	CATWGGDYTF	NA	NA	TRBV15	TRBJ1-2